The clone carrying this T cell receptor (beta chain) has just one count. The antigen is not known. Per sample, no less than 5.5 micrograms of total RNA were extracted. The data are from a study of blood T cells in healthy people across ages. This CDR3 comprises 15 residues. Looked up from germline, CDR1 is SGHRS and CDR2 is YFSETQ. V was clipped by 4 bases and J by 4 bases; unmatched bases: 10. Points from the study as a whole: Among T cells, TCR beta diversity per million cells dropped roughly linearly as age rose. Because sorting was not performed, PBMCs prevented conclusive naive versus antigen-experienced comparison. Diversity figures derived from one million T cells were judged to underestimate the true value.

A second PCR, run for about 7 to 11 cycles, used a sample-barcoded 5' primer plus a J-beta primer mix. TCRdb re-derived calls from the 5' RACE reads in MiXCR, one entry per CDR3 protein. This sample yields 1 million or so distinct CDR3 sequences, of which over 35% are seen a single time; approximately 20% belongs to the top ten. What was sequenced was blood. The clonotype originates from a woman aged 60 to 75 in good health. The chain uses TRBV5-1 and TRBJ1-2; 7 bases are a match to TRBD1. This CDR3 reads CASSIGTAITYGYTF. The CDR3 DNA follows: TGCGCCAGCAGCATTGGGACAGCTATTACCTATGGCTACACCTTC.